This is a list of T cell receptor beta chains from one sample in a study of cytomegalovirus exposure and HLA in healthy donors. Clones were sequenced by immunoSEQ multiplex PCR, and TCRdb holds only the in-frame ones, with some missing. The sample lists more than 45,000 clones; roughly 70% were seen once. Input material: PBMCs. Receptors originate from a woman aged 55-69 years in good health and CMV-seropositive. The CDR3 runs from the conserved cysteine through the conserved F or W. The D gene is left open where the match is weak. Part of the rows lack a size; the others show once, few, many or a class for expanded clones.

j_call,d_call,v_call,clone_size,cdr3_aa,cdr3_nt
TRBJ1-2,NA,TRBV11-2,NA,CASSLDRTNYGYTF,TGTGCCAGCAGCTTAGACAGGACTAACTATGGCTACACCTTC
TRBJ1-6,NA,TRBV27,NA,CASSSLGEASYNSPLHF,TGTGCCAGCAGTTCTCTCGGGGAGGCTTCCTATAATTCACCCCTCCACTTT
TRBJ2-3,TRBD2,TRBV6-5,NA,CASSYGAGGPDTQYF,TGTGCCAGCAGTTATGGGGCGGGGGGGCCAGATACGCAGTATTTT
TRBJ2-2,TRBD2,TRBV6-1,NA,CASSGGSGGIRELFF,TGTGCCAGCAGTGGCGGAAGCGGGGGTATTAGGGAGCTGTTTTTT
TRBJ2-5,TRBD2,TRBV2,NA,CASSRLAGGYEETQYF,TGTGCCAGCAGCAGACTAGCGGGGGGGTATGAAGAGACCCAGTACTTC
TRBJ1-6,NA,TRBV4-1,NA,CASSQDFVGARSLHF,TGCGCCAGCAGCCAAGATTTTGTCGGCGCGCGGTCCCTCCACTTT
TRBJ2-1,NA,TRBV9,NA,CASSVYQGWNEQFF,TGTGCCAGCAGCGTATATCAGGGATGGAATGAGCAGTTCTTC
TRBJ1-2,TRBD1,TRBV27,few,CASSVTGHGYTF,TGTGCCAGCAGTGTGACAGGGCATGGCTACACCTTC
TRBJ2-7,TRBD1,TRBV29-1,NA,CSVSRTGAEQYF,TGCAGCGTTTCTCGGACAGGGGCCGAGCAGTACTTC
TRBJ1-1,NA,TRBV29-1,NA,CSSGTGTNTEAFF,TGCAGCTCCGGCACAGGGACGAACACTGAAGCTTTCTTT
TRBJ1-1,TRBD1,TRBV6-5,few,CASSTTGGEAFF,TGTGCCAGCAGTACCACAGGGGGCGAAGCTTTCTTT
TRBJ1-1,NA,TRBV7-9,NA,CASSVDSFTEAFF,TGTGCCAGCAGCGTAGACAGTTTCACTGAAGCTTTCTTT
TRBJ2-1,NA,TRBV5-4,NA,CASSPGQGLRAGGREQFF,TGTGCCAGCAGCCCGGGACAGGGTTTAAGGGCGGGGGGGCGTGAGCAGTTCTTC
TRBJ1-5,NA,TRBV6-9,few,CASSYYPPAYRAMGNQPQHF,TGTGCCAGCAGTTATTACCCCCCCGCTTACAGAGCCATGGGCAATCAGCCCCAGCATTTT
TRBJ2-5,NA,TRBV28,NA,CASSLLSEETQYF,TGTGCCAGCAGTTTACTTTCAGAAGAGACCCAGTACTTC
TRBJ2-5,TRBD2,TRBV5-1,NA,CASSLRSGGGETQYF,TGCGCCAGCAGCTTGAGGAGCGGGGGCGGGGAGACCCAGTACTTC
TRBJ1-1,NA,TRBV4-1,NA,CASSQEWPGNPTEAFF,TGCGCCAGCAGCCAAGAGTGGCCAGGGAACCCCACTGAAGCTTTCTTT
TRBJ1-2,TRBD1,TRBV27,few,CASSSWTGTDYGYTF,TGTGCCAGCAGTTCATGGACCGGGACAGACTATGGCTACACCTTC
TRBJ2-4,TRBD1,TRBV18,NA,CASSPRTGPGDIQYF,TGTGCCAGCTCACCGAGGACAGGGCCCGGCGACATTCAGTACTTC
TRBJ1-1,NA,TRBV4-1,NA,CASSQSRQGATEAFF,TGCGCCAGCAGCCAATCGCGGCAGGGTGCCACTGAAGCTTTCTTT
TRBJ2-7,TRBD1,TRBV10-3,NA,CATQTGGYEQYF,TGTGCCACACAGACAGGGGGCTACGAGCAGTACTTC
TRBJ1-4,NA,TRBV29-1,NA,CSGMGAFGEKLFF,TGCAGCGGGATGGGGGCTTTTGGGGAAAAACTGTTTTTT
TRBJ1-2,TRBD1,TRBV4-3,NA,CASSQDRGNYGYTF,TGCGCCAGCAGCCAGGACAGGGGGAACTATGGCTACACCTTC
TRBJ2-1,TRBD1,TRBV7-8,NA,CASSLASTGGSYNEQFF,TGTGCCAGCAGCTTAGCCTCTACAGGGGGCTCCTACAATGAGCAGTTCTTC
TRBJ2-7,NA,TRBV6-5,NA,CASSYSRTRGSYEQYF,TGTGCCAGCAGTTACTCGAGAACCCGAGGCTCCTACGAGCAGTACTTC
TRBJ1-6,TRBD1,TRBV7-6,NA,CASSFGQGGSPLHF,TGTGCCAGCAGTTTCGGACAGGGAGGTTCACCCCTCCACTTT
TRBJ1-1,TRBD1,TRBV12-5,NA,CASVLGQGYTEAFF,TGTGCTAGTGTCCTGGGACAGGGATACACTGAAGCTTTCTTT
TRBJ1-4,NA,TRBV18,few,CASSPRSGANEKLFF,TGTGCCAGCTCACCACGGTCCGGGGCTAATGAAAAACTGTTTTTT